One TCR beta chain is described in this entry. Its antigen is currently unknown. This sample is drawn from a study of blood T cells in healthy people across ages. Germline-derived CDR1 and CDR2 are KGHSH and LQKENI. The CDR3 is made up of 18 amino acids. V gave up 3 bases and J gave up 2 bases; unmatched junction bases: 6. The second PCR ran 7 to 11 cycles with a sample-barcoded 5' primer and J-beta primers. TCRdb passed the 5' RACE reads through MiXCR, listing each CDR3 protein once. The sample carries roughly 700,000 distinct CDR3 sequences, 45% to 50% recorded once. Study results and limitations: CMV infection status of these donors was not known. A strong correlation was found between TCR beta diversity and the percentage of naive T cells. Investigators viewed diversity estimates from one million T cells as underestimates, the study reported. Measured against age, TCR beta diversity per million T cells decreased in a roughly linear manner.

The specimen sequenced was blood. The sequence derives from a woman aged 60-75 years in good health. V usage is TRBV18 and J usage is TRBJ2-6, with 11 bases that match TRBD2. For the CDR3, the DNA is TGTGCCAGCTCACCTCAGACTAGCGGGATTCCTGGGGCCAACGTCCTGACTTTC. Its protein is CASSPQTSGIPGANVLTF.